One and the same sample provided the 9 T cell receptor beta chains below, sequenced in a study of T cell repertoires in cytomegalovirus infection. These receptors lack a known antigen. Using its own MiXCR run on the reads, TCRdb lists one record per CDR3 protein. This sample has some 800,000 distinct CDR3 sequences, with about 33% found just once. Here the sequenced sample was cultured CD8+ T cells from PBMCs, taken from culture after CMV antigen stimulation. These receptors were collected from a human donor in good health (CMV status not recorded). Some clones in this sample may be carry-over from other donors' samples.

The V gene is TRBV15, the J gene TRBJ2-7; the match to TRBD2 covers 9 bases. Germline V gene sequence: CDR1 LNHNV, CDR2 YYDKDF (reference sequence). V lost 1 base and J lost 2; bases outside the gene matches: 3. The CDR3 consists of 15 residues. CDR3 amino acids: CATSRGSGGPYEQYF. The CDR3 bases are TGTGCCACCAGCAGAGGGAGCGGGGGGCCCTACGAGCAGTACTTC.

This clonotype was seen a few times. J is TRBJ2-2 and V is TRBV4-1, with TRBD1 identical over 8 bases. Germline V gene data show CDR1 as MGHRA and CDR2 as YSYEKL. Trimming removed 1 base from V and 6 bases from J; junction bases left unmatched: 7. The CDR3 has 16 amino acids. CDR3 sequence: CASSQVTGVLPGELFF. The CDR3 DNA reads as TGCGCCAGCAGCCAAGTGACAGGGGTTCTTCCCGGGGAGCTGTTTTTT.

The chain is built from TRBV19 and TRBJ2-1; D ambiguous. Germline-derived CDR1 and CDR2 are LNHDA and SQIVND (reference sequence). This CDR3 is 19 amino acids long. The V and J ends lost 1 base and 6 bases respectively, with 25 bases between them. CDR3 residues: CASSIVIRRSPTPGNEQFF. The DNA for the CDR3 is TGTGCCAGTAGTATAGTGATTCGGCGCAGTCCCACTCCGGGCAATGAGCAGTTCTTC.

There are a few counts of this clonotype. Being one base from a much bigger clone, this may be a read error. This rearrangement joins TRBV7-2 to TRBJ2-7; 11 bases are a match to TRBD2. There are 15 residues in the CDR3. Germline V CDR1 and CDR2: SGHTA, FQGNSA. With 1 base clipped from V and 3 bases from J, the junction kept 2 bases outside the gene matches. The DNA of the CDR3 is TGTGCCAGCAGCTTAGAACTAGCGGGGGACTACGAGCAGTACTTC. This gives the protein CASSLELAGDYEQYF.

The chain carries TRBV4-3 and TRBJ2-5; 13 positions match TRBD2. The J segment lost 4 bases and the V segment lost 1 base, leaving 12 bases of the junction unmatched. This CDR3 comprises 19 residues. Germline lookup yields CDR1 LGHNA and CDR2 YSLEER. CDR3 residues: CASSQGAGLAGAGAETQYF. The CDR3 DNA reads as TGCGCCAGCAGCCAAGGGGCAGGACTAGCGGGGGCGGGGGCAGAGACCCAGTACTTC.

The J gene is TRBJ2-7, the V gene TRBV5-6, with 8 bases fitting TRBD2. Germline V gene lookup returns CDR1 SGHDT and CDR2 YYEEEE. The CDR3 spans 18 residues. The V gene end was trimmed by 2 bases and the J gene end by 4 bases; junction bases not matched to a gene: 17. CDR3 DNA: TGTGCCAGCAGCTTACGCACGGGGGGGGCTGTCTGGTATTACGAGCAGTACTTC. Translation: CASSLRTGGAVWYYEQYF.

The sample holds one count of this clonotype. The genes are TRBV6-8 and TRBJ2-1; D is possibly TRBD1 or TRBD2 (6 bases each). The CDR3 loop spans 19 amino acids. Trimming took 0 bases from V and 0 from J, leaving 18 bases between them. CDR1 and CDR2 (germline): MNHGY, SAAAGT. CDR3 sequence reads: CASSYSPGATLSSYNEQFF. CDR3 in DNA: TGTGCCAGCAGTTACTCGCCGGGGGCTACTTTAAGCTCCTACAATGAGCAGTTCTTC.

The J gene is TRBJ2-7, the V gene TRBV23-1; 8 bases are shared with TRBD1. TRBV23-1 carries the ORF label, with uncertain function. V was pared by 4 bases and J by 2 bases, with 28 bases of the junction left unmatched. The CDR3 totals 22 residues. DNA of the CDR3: TGCGCCAGCAGTCCCAGAGACAGGGGTGGACCCAATCCAGCCAACGACACCTACGAGCAGTACGTC. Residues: CASSPRDRGGPNPANDTYEQYV.

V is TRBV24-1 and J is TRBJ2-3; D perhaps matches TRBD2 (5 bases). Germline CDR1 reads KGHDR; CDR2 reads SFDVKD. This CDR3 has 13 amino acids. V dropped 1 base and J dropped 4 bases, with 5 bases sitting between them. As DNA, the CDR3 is TGTGCCACCAGTGATTTCGGGGCAGATACGCAGTATTTT. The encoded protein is CATSDFGADTQYF.